The 3 T cell receptor beta chains listed next were all sequenced from one sample in a study of control samples from healthy donors and cancer patients. The table came from immunoSEQ multiplex PCR; TCRdb's copy has only in-frame clones and leaves some out. Among under 20,000 clones listed, 87% were seen once. Sequenced sample: PBMCs. The receptors originated from a woman in her 70s with colorectal cancer.

The chain recombines TRBV5-1 with TRBJ2-7; 9 nucleotides match TRBD2. CDR3 size: 16 residues. Trimming took 2 bases from V and 5 from J; bases not matched to a gene: 11. Germline CDR1 reads SGHRS; CDR2 reads YFSETQ. CDR3 region: CASSFSSGRIDNEQYF. CDR3 DNA sequence: TGCGCCAGCAGCTTTTCGAGCGGGAGGATCGACAACGAGCAGTACTTC.

The chain carries TRBV7-8 and TRBJ2-7; TRBD1 agrees at 9 bases. Germline V gene sequence: CDR1 SGHVS, CDR2 FQNEAQ. The CDR3 has 15 residues. V lost 5 bases and J lost 3; bases outside the gene matches: 8. The CDR3 coding sequence is TGTGCCAGCAGCCAAGGACAGGGGTTTGTCTACGAGCAGTACTTC. This gives the protein CASSQGQGFVYEQYF.

The CDR3 reads CASSAGSSGDIYEQYF. In DNA form, the CDR3 reads TGCGCCAGCAGCGCCGGCTCTAGCGGCGATATCTACGAGCAGTACTTC. This chain connects TRBV5-1 to TRBJ2-7; 7 nucleotides agree with TRBD2. The CDR3 contains 16 residues. After removal of 4 bases from V and 3 bases from J, the junction contained 13 bases not matched to a gene. Germline assignment: CDR1 SGHRS and CDR2 YFSETQ. Variable domain in full (rest from reference TRBV5-1 and TRBJ2-7): KAGVTQTPRYLIKTRGQQVTLSCSPISGHRSVSWYQQTPGQGLQFLFEYFSETQRNKGNFPGRFSGRQFSNSRSEMNVSTLELGDSALYLCASSAGSSGDIYEQYFGPGTRLTVT.